A single sample gave rise to the 16 T cell receptor beta chains below, sequenced in a study of blood T cell repertoires in COVID-19 (TCRdb year 2020). Libraries were built with the immunoSEQ multiplex PCR assay. Sourced from immuneACCESS, this table was stored by TCRdb with only in-frame sequences that have V and J called. A share of the clones is absent; for the studies checked, an unresolved V gene accounts for under half, and the remainder has no known explanation. The sample table lists 50,000 to 65,000 clones, more than 80% of them with a count of one. Roughly 15% of the sample goes to the ten largest clones. Sequencing was done on a sample of peripheral blood. The source of these receptors is a human donor in a cohort sampled during active COVID-19.

DNA of the CDR3: TGTGCCAGCAGCCGCGGGACAGCTCGCACCGGGGAGCTGTTTTTT. Translated: CASSRGTARTGELFF. The rearrangement links TRBV7-6 to TRBJ2-2, with D perhaps TRBD1 (7 bases). V gave up 5 bases and J gave up 4 bases, with 14 bases separating them. The CDR3 totals 15 residues. Looked up from germline, CDR1 is SGHVS and CDR2 is FNYEAQ.

This clone was recorded only once. The chain links TRBV15 to TRBJ2-1; 9 bases map to TRBD2. The length of the CDR3 is 16 residues. CDR1 LNHNV and CDR2 YYDKDF come from the germline V gene (reference sequence). With V trimmed by 2 bases and J by 5 bases, 7 bases remained unmatched. CDR3 DNA: TGTGCCACCAGCAGACCTCCGGCGGGAGGGAACAATGAGCAGTTCTTC. Protein sequence: CATSRPPAGGNNEQFF.

The rearrangement links TRBV5-1 to TRBJ1-2; no firm D call. The V gene's germline CDR1 is SGHRS and CDR2 YFSETQ. V was shortened by 0 bases and J by 9 bases, with 12 bases between the two germline ends. The CDR3 loop spans 13 amino acids. The CDR3 sequence: CASSLESERSYTF. In DNA, the CDR3 is TGCGCCAGCAGCTTGGAATCAGAGAGGAGCTACACCTTC.

The chain joins TRBV20-1 to TRBJ1-1; D is unresolved. Germline CDR1 DFQATT, CDR2 SNEGSKA (reference sequence). V shed 0 bases and J shed 8 bases, with 7 bases lying between them. The CDR3 totals 11 residues. CDR3 sequence: CSARDWEEAFF. The CDR3 DNA follows: TGCAGTGCTAGAGATTGGGAGGAAGCTTTCTTT.

The rearrangement links TRBV24-1 to TRBJ2-1, with 9 bases aligning to TRBD2. The germline gives CDR1 KGHDR, CDR2 SFDVKD. Unmatched junction bases numbered 12, after V lost 4 bases and J lost 9 bases. The CDR3 consists of 16 residues. CDR3 in DNA: TGTGCCACCAGTGACCCCAAAGCGGGGGGTGAAGGTGAGCAGTTCTTC. Translation gives CATSDPKAGGEGEQFF.

V usage is TRBV24-1 and J usage is TRBJ1-2; D may be TRBD1 (6 bases). The CDR3 totals 13 residues. Per germline, CDR1 KGHDR and CDR2 SFDVKD. V was cut by 3 bases and J by 7 bases, with 11 bases left in between. Here the CDR3 DNA reads TGTGCCACCAGTGATCCAGTAGGGGGTGGCTACACCTTC. Its protein is CATSDPVGGGYTF.

The CDR3: CASSYIQGETQYF. The CDR3, as DNA: TGTGCCAGCAGTTACATACAGGGTGAGACCCAGTACTTC. This chain uses TRBV6-6 with TRBJ2-5; D may be TRBD1 (6 bases). Trimming removed 2 bases at V and 5 bases at J, with 9 bases between. CDR3 size: 13 residues. In germline, CDR1 is MNHNY, CDR2 SVGAGI (reference sequence).

This sequence joins TRBV5-1 and TRBJ2-1; 14 bases are shared with TRBD2. With 5 bases clipped from V and 8 bases from J, the junction kept 6 bases outside the gene matches. The CDR3 contains 15 residues. Germline V gene data show CDR1 as SGHRS and CDR2 as YFSETQ. The CDR3 DNA is TGCGCCAGCAGTCGCGGGACTAGCGGGAGCGATGAGCAGTTCTTC. This encodes CASSRGTSGSDEQFF.

The V gene is TRBV6-5, the J gene TRBJ2-7, with TRBD1 identical over 8 bases. V was clipped by 8 bases and J by 5 bases; unmatched bases: 14. Germline CDR1 and CDR2: MNHEY and SVGAGI. This CDR3 is built from 15 residues. The CDR3 sequence is CASSTRGQEVNEQYF. The CDR3 DNA reads as TGTGCCAGCTCAACCCGGGGACAGGAGGTTAACGAGCAGTACTTC.

The rearrangement joins TRBV5-1 to TRBJ2-3; tentative D call: TRBD1 (6 bases). Germline loops: CDR1 SGHRS, CDR2 YFSETQ. Trimming stripped 3 bases from V and 4 bases from J, with 15 bases between. The CDR3 has 15 amino acids. The DNA of the CDR3 is TGCGCCAGCAGCTCCCAACAGGGTATCGCAGATACGCAGTATTTT. Translating gives CASSSQQGIADTQYF.

V is TRBV7-6 and J is TRBJ2-1, with 8 bases fitting TRBD1. CDR1 and CDR2 (germline): SGHVS, FNYEAQ. Trimming cost V 3 bases and J 3 bases; bases outside gene matches: 7. CDR3 length: 16 amino acids. The CDR3 is CASSFGDTGGYNEQFF. The CDR3 region has the DNA TGTGCCAGCAGCTTTGGCGACACAGGGGGCTACAATGAGCAGTTCTTC.

This clone occurred once. The CDR3 DNA reads TGTGCCGGCCAAGAGGAAAGTATTTCACCCCTCCACTTT. Its protein is CAGQEESISPLHF. This chain connects TRBV2 to TRBJ1-6; no clear D gene. Germline V CDR1 and CDR2: SNHLY, FYNNEI. With 11 bases removed from V and 9 bases from J, the gap between germline ends came to 17 bases. CDR3 size: 13 residues.

In DNA, the CDR3 is TGTGCCAGCAGTTCGGGGGACCGGGATACGCAGTATTTT. It translates to CASSSGDRDTQYF. This chain links TRBV27 with TRBJ2-3, with a tentative D call TRBD2 (6 bases). Trimming cost V 4 bases and J 6 bases, with 11 bases left between them. Looked up from germline, CDR1 is MNHEY and CDR2 is SMNVEV (reference sequence). CDR3 length: 13 amino acids.

The chain joins TRBV19 to TRBJ1-6; D call uncertain. Germline CDR1 is LNHDA and CDR2 is SQIVND (reference sequence). CDR3 length equals 16 residues. The ends were cut back, 3 bases at V and 10 bases at J, with 19 bases in the middle. The CDR3 sequence: CASSIGQRALGSPLHF. The CDR3 DNA sequence: TGTGCCAGTAGTATTGGCCAGCGGGCCCTGGGGTCACCCCTCCACTTT.

The chain joins TRBV18 to TRBJ1-2; possible D gene TRBD1, 5 bases. The ends were cut back, 3 bases at V and 14 bases at J, with 16 bases in the middle. The CDR3 sequence is 12 residues long. Germline lookup yields CDR1 KGHSH and CDR2 LQKENI. CDR3: CASSPDRQGWTF. CDR3 nucleotides: TGTGCCAGCTCACCTGACCGGCAGGGATGGACCTTC.

The rearrangement joins TRBV10-3 to TRBJ1-3; 7 positions agree with TRBD1. The germline CDR1 and CDR2 sequences are ENHRY and SYGVKD. With V trimmed by 8 bases and J by 0 bases, 7 bases remained unmatched. The CDR3 extends over 15 amino acids. This CDR3 is CAIGDSSLSGNTIYF. CDR3 coding DNA: TGTGCCATCGGGGACAGTTCCCTCTCTGGAAACACCATATATTTT.